This T cell receptor (beta chain) was obtained from a study of CD8+CD57+ T cells in acquired aplastic anemia. The table lists this clonotype with many counts. TCR beta VDJ and CDR3 profiling used genomic DNA as template. TCRdb re-called the reads with MiXCR, one entry per CDR3 protein. The sample gives under 500,000 distinct CDR3 sequences, roughly 34% of which show up once; less than 0.85% is in the top ten. The sequenced patients had an expansion of CD8+CD57+ cells seen by flow cytometry. Diagnosis of severe acquired aplastic anemia applied to all patients. This CDR3 is 12 amino acids long. V was pared by 6 bases and J by 8 bases, with 13 bases between. Per the germline V gene, CDR1 is LNHDA and CDR2 is SQIVND (reference sequence).

The sequence derives from a human donor with aplastic anemia. The specimen sequenced was sorted CD4+, CD8+, or CD8+CD57+ T cells (not recorded which) from PBMCs. The chain recombines TRBV19 with TRBJ1-2; no clear D. In nucleotides, the CDR3 is TGTGCCAGTAGAAACCCGGCCCGGGGCTACACCTTC. Translated: CASRNPARGYTF.